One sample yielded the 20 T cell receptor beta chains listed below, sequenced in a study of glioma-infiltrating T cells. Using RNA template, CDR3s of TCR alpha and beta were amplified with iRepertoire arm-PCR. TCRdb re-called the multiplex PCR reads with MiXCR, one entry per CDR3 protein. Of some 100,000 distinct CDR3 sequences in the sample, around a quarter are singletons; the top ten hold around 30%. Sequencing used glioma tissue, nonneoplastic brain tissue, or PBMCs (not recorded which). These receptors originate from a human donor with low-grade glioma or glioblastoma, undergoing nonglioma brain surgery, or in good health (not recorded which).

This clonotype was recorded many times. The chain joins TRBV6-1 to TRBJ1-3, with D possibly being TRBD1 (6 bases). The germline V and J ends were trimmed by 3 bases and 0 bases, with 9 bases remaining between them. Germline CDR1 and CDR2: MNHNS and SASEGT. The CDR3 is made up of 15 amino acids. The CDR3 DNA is TGTGCCAGCAGTGACGGGACAACCTCTGGAAACACCATATATTTT. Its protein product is CASSDGTTSGNTIYF.

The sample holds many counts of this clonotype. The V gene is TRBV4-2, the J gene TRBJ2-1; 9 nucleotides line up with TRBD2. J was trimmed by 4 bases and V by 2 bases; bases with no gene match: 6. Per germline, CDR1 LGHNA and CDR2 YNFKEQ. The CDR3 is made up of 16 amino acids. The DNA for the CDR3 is TGTGCCAGCAGCCAACTCCCTAGCGGGACTTACAATGAGCAGTTCTTC. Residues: CASSQLPSGTYNEQFF.

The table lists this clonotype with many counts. The CDR3 DNA is TGTGCCAGCAGCTTATGGGCAAGAACCAATGAGCAGTTCTTC. Translated: CASSLWARTNEQFF. This chain connects TRBV7-8 to TRBJ2-1; D gene unclear. Germline V gene sequence: CDR1 SGHVS, CDR2 FQNEAQ. V was shortened by 2 bases and J by 6 bases, with 11 bases between the two germline ends. The CDR3 loop spans 14 amino acids.

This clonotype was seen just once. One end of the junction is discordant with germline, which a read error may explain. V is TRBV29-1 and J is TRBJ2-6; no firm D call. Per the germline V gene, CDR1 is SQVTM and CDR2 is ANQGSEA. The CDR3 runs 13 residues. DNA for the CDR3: TGCAGCGTTGGAGTCTCTGGGGACAACGTCCTGACTTTC. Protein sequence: CSVGVSGDNVLTF.

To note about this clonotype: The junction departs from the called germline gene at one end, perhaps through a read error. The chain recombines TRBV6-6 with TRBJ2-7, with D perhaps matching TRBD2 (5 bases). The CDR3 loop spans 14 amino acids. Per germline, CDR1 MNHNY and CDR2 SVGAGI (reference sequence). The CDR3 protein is CTSINAGGAYGQYF. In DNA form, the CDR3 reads TGTACCAGCATTAATGCAGGAGGAGCCTACGGGCAGTACTTC.

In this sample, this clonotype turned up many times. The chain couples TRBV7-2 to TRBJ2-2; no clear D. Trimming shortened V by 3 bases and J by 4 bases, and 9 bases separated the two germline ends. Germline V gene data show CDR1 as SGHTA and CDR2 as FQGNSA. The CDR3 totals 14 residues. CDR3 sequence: CASSLTFSTGELFF. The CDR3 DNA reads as TGTGCCAGCAGCTTGACTTTTAGCACCGGGGAGCTGTTTTTT. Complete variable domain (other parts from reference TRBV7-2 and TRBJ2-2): GAGVSQSPSNKVTEKGKDVELRCDPISGHTALYWYRQSLGQGLEFLIYFQGNSAPDKSGLPSDRFSAERTGGSVSTLTIQRTQQEDSAVYLCASSLTFSTGELFFGEGSRLTVL.

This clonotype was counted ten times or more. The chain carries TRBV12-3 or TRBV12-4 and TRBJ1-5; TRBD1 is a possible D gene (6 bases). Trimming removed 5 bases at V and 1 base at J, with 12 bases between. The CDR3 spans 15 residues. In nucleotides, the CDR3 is TGTGCCAGCAGTACAACGGACAGCAGCAATCAGCCCCAGCATTTT. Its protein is CASSTTDSSNQPQHF.

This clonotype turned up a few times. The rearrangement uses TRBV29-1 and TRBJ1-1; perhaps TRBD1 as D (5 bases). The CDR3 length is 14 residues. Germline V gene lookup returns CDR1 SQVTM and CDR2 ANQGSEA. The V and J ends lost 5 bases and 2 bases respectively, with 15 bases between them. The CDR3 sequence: CSVSRWGSNTEAFF. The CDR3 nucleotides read TGCAGCGTTTCCCGCTGGGGCTCTAACACTGAAGCTTTCTTT.

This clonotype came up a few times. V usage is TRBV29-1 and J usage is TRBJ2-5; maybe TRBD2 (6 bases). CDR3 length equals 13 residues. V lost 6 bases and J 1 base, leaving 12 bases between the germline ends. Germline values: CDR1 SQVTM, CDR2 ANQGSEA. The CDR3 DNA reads TGCAGCGTCCCCTCGGGGGTCCAAGAGACCCAGTACTTC. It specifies CSVPSGVQETQYF.

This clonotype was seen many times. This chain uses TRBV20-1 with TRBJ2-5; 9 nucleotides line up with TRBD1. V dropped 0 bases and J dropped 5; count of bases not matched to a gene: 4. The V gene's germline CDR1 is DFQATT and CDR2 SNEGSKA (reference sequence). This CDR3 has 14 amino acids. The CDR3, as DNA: TGCAGTGCTAGAGACCGGGGACAGGGTGAGACCCAGTACTTC. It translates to CSARDRGQGETQYF.

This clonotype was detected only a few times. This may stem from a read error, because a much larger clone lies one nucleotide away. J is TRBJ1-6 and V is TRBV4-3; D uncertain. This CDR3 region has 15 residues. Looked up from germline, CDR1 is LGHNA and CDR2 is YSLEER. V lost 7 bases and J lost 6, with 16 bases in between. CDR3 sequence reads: CASTPGLAANSPLHF. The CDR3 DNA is TGCGCCAGCACTCCCGGCCTCGCGGCTAATTCACCCCTCCACTTT.

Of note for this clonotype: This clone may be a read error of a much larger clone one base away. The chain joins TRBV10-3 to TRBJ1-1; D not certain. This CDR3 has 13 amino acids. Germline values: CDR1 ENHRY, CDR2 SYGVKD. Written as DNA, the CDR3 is TGTGCCACCAGTGAGTCGTCAGACACTGAAGCTTTCTTT. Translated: CATSESSDTEAFF.

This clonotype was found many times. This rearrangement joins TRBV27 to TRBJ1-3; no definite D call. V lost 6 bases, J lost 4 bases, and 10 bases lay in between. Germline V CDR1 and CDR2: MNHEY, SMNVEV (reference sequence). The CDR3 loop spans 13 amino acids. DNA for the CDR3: TGTGCCAGCAGACGAGTAGCAGGAAACACCATATATTTT. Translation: CASRRVAGNTIYF.

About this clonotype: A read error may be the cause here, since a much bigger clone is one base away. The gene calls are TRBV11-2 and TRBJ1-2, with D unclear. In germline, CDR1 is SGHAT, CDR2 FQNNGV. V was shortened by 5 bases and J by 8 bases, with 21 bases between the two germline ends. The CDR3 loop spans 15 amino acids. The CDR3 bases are TGTGCCAGCAGCCTTTGGGCAGGAGAAGTGGAAGGCTACACCTTC. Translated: CASSLWAGEVEGYTF.

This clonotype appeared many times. The chain's CDR3 is CASRSGTGNLNEQFF. The CDR3 DNA follows: TGTGCCAGCAGGTCCGGGACAGGGAATTTAAATGAGCAGTTCTTC. The chain is built from TRBV6-2 or TRBV6-3 and TRBJ2-1; 9 bases line up with TRBD1. The CDR3 is 15 amino acids. From germline, CDR1 is MNHEY and CDR2 SVGEGT. V shed 6 bases, J shed 7 bases, and the junction held 10 bases outside the gene matches.

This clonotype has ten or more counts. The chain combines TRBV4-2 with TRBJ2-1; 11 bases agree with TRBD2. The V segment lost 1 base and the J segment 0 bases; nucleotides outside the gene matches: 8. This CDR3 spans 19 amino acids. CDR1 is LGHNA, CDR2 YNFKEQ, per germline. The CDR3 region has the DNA TGTGCCAGCAGCCAAGGGGGGACTAGCGGTCTAAGCTCCTACAATGAGCAGTTCTTC. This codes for CASSQGGTSGLSSYNEQFF.

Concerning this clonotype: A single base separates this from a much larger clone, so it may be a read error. CDR3 in amino acids: CASKLIGNTEAFF. The CDR3 bases are TGTGCCAGTAAGCTTATTGGGAACACTGAAGCTTTCTTT. The chain combines TRBV19 with TRBJ1-1; D unresolved. The CDR3 consists of 13 residues. With 7 bases removed from V and 1 base from J, the gap between germline ends came to 10 bases. Germline assignment: CDR1 LNHDA and CDR2 SQIVND (reference sequence). Variable domain in full (rest from reference TRBV19 and TRBJ1-1): DGGITQSPKYLFRKEGQNVTLSCEQNLNHDAMYWYRQDPGQGLRLIYYSQIVNDFQKGDIAEGYSVSREKKESFPLTVTSAQKNPTAFYLCASKLIGNTEAFFGQGTRLTVV.

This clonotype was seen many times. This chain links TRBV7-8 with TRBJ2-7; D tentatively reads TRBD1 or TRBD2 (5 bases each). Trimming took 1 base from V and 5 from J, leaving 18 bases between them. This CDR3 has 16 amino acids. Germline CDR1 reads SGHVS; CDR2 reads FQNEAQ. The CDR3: CASSLVRRSQGDEQYF. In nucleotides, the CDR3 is TGTGCCAGCAGCTTAGTTCGAAGGTCCCAGGGAGACGAGCAGTACTTC.

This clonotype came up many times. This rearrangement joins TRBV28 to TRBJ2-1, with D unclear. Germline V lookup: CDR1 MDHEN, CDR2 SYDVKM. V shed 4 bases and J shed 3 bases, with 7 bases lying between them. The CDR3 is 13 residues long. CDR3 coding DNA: TGTGCCAGCAGTTATGACCACTACAATGAGCAGTTCTTC. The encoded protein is CASSYDHYNEQFF.

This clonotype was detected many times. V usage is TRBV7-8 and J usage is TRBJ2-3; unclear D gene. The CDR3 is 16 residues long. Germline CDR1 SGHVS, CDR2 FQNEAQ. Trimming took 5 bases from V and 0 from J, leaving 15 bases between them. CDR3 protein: CASSRSSPLSTDTQYF. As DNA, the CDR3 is TGTGCCAGCAGCCGGTCATCTCCATTGAGCACAGATACGCAGTATTTT.